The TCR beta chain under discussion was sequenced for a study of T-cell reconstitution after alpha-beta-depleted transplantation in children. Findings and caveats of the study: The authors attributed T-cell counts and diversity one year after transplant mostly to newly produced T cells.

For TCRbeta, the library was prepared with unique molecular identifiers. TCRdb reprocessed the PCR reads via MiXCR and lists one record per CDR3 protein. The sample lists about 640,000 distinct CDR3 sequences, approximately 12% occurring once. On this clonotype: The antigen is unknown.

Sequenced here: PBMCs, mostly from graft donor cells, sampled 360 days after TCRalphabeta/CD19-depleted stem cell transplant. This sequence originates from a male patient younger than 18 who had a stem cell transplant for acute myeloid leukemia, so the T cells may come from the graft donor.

The CDR3 DNA is TGTGCCAGCAGCTCGATAGCGCCATCCTACAATGAGCAGTTCTTC. Amino acids: CASSSIAPSYNEQFF. The gene calls are TRBV7-9 and TRBJ2-1; D perhaps matches TRBD2 (5 bases). The CDR3 sequence is 15 residues long. Germline CDR1 SEHNR, CDR2 FQNEAQ (reference sequence). V lost 4 bases to trimming and J lost 1 base, with 11 bases between them.